This T cell receptor (beta chain) originates from a study of response to subunit inactivated influenza vaccine. Using its own MiXCR run on the RT-PCR reads, TCRdb lists one record per CDR3 protein. The table lists some 570,000 distinct CDR3 sequences, roughly 10% of them singletons. The same sample was also used in a study of T cells expressing NK-cell markers. That study adds: TCR beta cDNA was made by 5'RACE template switching with UMIs.

Sample: PBMCs from blood, taken on the day of vaccination. This receptor was obtained from a man aged 45-60 years who received an inactivated influenza vaccine.

DNA of the CDR3: TGTGCCGGATCCCCTGGGGTCACAGATACGCAGTATTTT. Its protein is CAGSPGVTDTQYF. The gene calls are TRBV12-3 or TRBV12-4 and TRBJ2-3; D not resolved. Deletions cut 11 bases from V and 2 bases from J, with 14 bases between. The CDR3 has 13 residues.